A selection of T cell receptor beta chains follows, all from one sample in a study of neurological immune-mediated disorders. From the 5' RACE reads, TCRdb called clonotypes with MiXCR, one entry per CDR3 protein. Of about 66,000 distinct CDR3 sequences listed, 3% to 4% were seen once; the top ten hold approximately 3.7%. The specimen was PBMCs. The origin of the receptors is a man aged 40-49 years with multiple sclerosis. CDR3s include the opening cysteine and the closing phenylalanine or tryptophan. The D gene is left open where the match is weak. Some rows have no size entry. The others give once, few or many, or a class for an expanded clone.

V gene	J gene	D gene	clone size	CDR3 DNA	CDR3 protein
TRBV30	TRBJ1-1	-	many	TGTGCCTGGAGTGTGTCAGTTAACACTGAAGCTTTCTTT	CAWSVSVNTEAFF
TRBV11-2	TRBJ2-3	-	many	TGTGCCAGCAGCTTAGATCCGGCAGCAGATACGCAGTATTTT	CASSLDPAADTQYF
TRBV30	TRBJ2-1	-	many	TGTGCCTGGAGTTCCCTCAGGGATGAGCAGTTCTTC	CAWSSLRDEQFF
TRBV7-9	TRBJ2-3	TRBD2	many	TGTGCCAGCATCGTAGCTAGCGGGATGGCAGATACGCAGTATTTT	CASIVASGMADTQYF
TRBV2	TRBJ1-4	TRBD1	many	TGTGCCAGCAGTAGGACAGGTCAGGAAAAACTGTTTTTT	CASSRTGQEKLFF
TRBV7-9	TRBJ2-3	-	many	TGTGCCAGCAGCGTACGAATGGGGGATACGCAGTATTTT	CASSVRMGDTQYF
TRBV7-8	TRBJ2-1	TRBD2	-	TGTGCCAGCAGCGAGACTAGCGGGGGAGACAATGGGCAGTTCTTC	CASSETSGGDNGQFF
TRBV24-1	TRBJ2-1	-	many	TGTGCCACCAGTGATTTTGGGAATGAGCAGTTCTTC	CATSDFGNEQFF
TRBV5-1	TRBJ2-5	TRBD1	many	TGCGCCAGTGGGACAGGAACCTGGGAGACCCAGTACTTC	CASGTGTWETQYF
TRBV6-6	TRBJ2-3	-	many	TGTGCCAGCAGCGTACAGGGAAGAACTACAGATACGCAGTATTTT	CASSVQGRTTDTQYF
TRBV10-3	TRBJ2-2	-	many	TGTGCCATCAGTGAGCCCAGCAAGGACACCGGGGAGCTGTTTTTT	CAISEPSKDTGELFF
TRBV20-1	TRBJ2-1	TRBD1	many	TGCAGTGCTAGAATAGGGACAGGGGCGGATGAGCAGTTCTTC	CSARIGTGADEQFF
TRBV3-1	TRBJ2-3	-	many	TGTGCCAGCAGCCCTCCCTACCGAGATACGCAGTATTTT	CASSPPYRDTQYF
TRBV7-2	TRBJ1-1	-	many	TGTGCCAGCAGCCCGCAACCTAACACTGAAGCTTTCTTT	CASSPQPNTEAFF
TRBV12-3/TRBV12-4	TRBJ1-6	-	many	TGTGCCAGTAGCAGCTCTAATTCACCCCTCCACTTT	CASSSSNSPLHF
TRBV24-1	TRBJ2-1	TRBD2	many	TGTGCCACCAGTGATCCGCCCGGGACTAGCGGGAGAAATGAGCAGTTCTTC	CATSDPPGTSGRNEQFF
TRBV7-3	TRBJ1-1	-	many	TGTGCCAGCAGCTCGGACACGAACACTGAAGCTTTCTTT	CASSSDTNTEAFF
TRBV20-1	TRBJ2-3	-	many	TGCAGTGCTCCTAAAGGCCCAATATACACAGATACGCAGTATTTT	CSAPKGPIYTDTQYF
TRBV6-6	TRBJ2-3	TRBD2	many	TGTGCCAGCAGTTACTCGACTAGCCTCACAGATACGCAGTATTTT	CASSYSTSLTDTQYF
TRBV5-1	TRBJ2-2	-	many	TGCGCCAGCAGCTACGACACGAGGACCGGGGAGCTGTTTTTT	CASSYDTRTGELFF
TRBV12-3/TRBV12-4	TRBJ2-5	TRBD2	many	TGTGCCAGCAGCCGCAGGACTAGCGGGGAAGAGACCCAGTACTTC	CASSRRTSGEETQYF
TRBV4-2	TRBJ2-3	TRBD2	many	TGTGCCAGCAGCCAAGTTGCGGGAGGAGATACGCAGTATTTT	CASSQVAGGDTQYF
TRBV18	TRBJ2-5	-	many	TGTGCCAGCTCACCTCTTAAACTGATGGAGACCCAGTACTTC	CASSPLKLMETQYF
TRBV7-2	TRBJ1-6	-	many	TGTGCCAGCAGCGTCAGGGTTAATTCACCCCTCCACTTT	CASSVRVNSPLHF
TRBV7-3	TRBJ2-5	-	many	TGTGCCAGCAGCCCAAGAGGGACCGAACTAGAGACCCAGTACTTC	CASSPRGTELETQYF
TRBV12-3/TRBV12-4	TRBJ2-1	-	many	TGTGCCAGCAGCCGAACCAGGGGAGGTGGGCCAGAGCTCCTAGTCAATGAGCAGTTCTTC	CASSRTRGGGPELLVNEQFF
TRBV12-3/TRBV12-4	TRBJ1-2	-	many	TGTGCCAGCAGTTTAAACGGGGGCTATGGCTACACCTTC	CASSLNGGYGYTF
TRBV6-5	TRBJ1-2	-	many	TGTGCCAGCAGTCCAAGTTATCAACTGCTTTATGGCTACACCTTC	CASSPSYQLLYGYTF
TRBV19	TRBJ1-2	-	many	TGTGCCAGTAGTATAGAAGGCTATGGCTACACCTTC	CASSIEGYGYTF
TRBV20-1	TRBJ1-5	TRBD1	many	TGCAGTGCTATCGCCGGGACAGGGTCCGTCGACAATCAGCCCCAGCATTTT	CSAIAGTGSVDNQPQHF
TRBV7-9	TRBJ1-1	TRBD1	few	TGTGCCAGCAGCCCTAGACAGGGCTTGAACACTGAAGCTTTCTTT	CASSPRQGLNTEAFF
TRBV5-1	TRBJ2-7	TRBD2	many	TGCGCCAGCAGCTTGGATGGGAGCGGGAGCGGATACGAGCAGTACTTC	CASSLDGSGSGYEQYF
TRBV6-5	TRBJ1-1	-	many	TGTGCCAGCAGCTCAAAAGGGGGCACTGAAGCTTTCTTT	CASSSKGGTEAFF
TRBV12-5	TRBJ2-3	-	many	TGTGCTAGTGGTTTGCCGAAGGGGCAGGGGCCCGCAGATACGCAGTATTTT	CASGLPKGQGPADTQYF
TRBV5-1	TRBJ2-3	-	many	TGCGCCAGCAATAGCGGCACAGATACGCAGTATTTT	CASNSGTDTQYF
TRBV29-1	TRBJ2-6	TRBD1	many	TGCAGCGTCCGACAGGGGTCTGGGGCCAACGTCCTGACTTTC	CSVRQGSGANVLTF
TRBV5-1	TRBJ2-5	TRBD1	-	TGCGCCAGCAGCTTCCGGCAGGGGGTGGGGGAGACCCAGTACTTC	CASSFRQGVGETQYF
TRBV11-2	TRBJ2-7	-	many	TGTGCCAGCAGCTTAGATTCAGGGACCTCTCGGGGCTACGAGCAGTACTTC	CASSLDSGTSRGYEQYF
TRBV5-1	TRBJ2-1	TRBD2	many	TGCGCCAGCAGCTTTACTAGCGGCTCCTACAATGAGCAGTTCTTC	CASSFTSGSYNEQFF
TRBV7-9	TRBJ2-2	TRBD1	many	TGTGCCAGCAGCTACCGGGACAGGGCCACCGGGGAGCTGTTTTTT	CASSYRDRATGELFF
TRBV5-6	TRBJ2-6	TRBD1	many	TGTGCCAGCAGCTTCCCCACAGGGGCCGTCTCTGGGGCCAACGTCCTGACTTTC	CASSFPTGAVSGANVLTF
TRBV7-9	TRBJ2-7	-	many	TGTGCCAGCAGCTCCGGGGGGTTGGACAGAACATTC	CASSSGGLDRTF
TRBV7-6	TRBJ1-5	TRBD1	many	TGTGCCAGCAGCTTAGATTGGGGGACAGCTGTTAATCAGCCCCAGCATTTT	CASSLDWGTAVNQPQHF
TRBV3-1	TRBJ1-1	-	many	TGTGCCAGCAGCCAAGTGGGGAGCGTGGGGGCTGAAGCTTTCTTT	CASSQVGSVGAEAFF
TRBV5-1	TRBJ1-1	-	many	TGCGCCAGCAGTTCCCCGAAGGGGCGAGACACTGAAGCTTTCTTT	CASSSPKGRDTEAFF